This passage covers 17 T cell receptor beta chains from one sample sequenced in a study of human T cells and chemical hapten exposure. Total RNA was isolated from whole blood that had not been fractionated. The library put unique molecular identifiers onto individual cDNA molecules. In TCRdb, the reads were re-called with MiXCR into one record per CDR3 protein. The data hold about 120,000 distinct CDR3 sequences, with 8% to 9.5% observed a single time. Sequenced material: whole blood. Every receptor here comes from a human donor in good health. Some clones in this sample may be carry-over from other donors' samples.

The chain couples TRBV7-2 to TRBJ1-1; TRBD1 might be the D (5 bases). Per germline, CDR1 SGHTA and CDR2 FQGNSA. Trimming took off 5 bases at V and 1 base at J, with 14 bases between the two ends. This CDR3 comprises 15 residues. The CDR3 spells CASSRTGTSNTEAFF. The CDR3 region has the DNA TGTGCCAGCAGCCGGACCGGGACGTCGAACACTGAAGCTTTCTTT. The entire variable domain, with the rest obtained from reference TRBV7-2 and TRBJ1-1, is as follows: GAGVSQSPSNKVTEKGKDVELRCDPISGHTALYWYRQSLGQGLEFLIYFQGNSAPDKSGLPSDRFSAERTGGSVSTLTIQRTQQEDSAVYLCASSRTGTSNTEAFFGQGTRLTVV.

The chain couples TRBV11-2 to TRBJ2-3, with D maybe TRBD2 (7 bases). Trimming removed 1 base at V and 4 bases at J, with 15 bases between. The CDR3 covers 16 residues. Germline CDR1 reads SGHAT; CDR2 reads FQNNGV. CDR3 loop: CASSLVPGGSADTQYF. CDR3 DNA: TGTGCCAGCAGCTTAGTTCCGGGGGGCAGCGCAGATACGCAGTATTTT.

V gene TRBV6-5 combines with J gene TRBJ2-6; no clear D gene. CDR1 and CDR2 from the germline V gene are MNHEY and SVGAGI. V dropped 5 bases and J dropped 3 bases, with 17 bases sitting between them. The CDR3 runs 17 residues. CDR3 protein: CASSNGWTSGGANVLTF. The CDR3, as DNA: TGTGCCAGCAGTAATGGGTGGACCTCCGGTGGGGCCAACGTCCTGACTTTC.

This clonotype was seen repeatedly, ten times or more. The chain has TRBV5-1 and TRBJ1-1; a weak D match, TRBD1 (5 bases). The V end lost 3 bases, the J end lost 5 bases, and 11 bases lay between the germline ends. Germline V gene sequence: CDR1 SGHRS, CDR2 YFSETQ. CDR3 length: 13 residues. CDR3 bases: TGCGCCAGCAGCTCGGGCAGGGAAACTGAAGCTTTCTTT. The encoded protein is CASSSGRETEAFF.

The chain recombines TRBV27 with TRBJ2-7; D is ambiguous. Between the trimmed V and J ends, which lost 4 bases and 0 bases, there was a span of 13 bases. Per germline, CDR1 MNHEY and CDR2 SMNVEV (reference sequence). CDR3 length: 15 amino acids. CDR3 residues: CASSSAPLGSYEQYF. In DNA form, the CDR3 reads TGTGCCAGCAGTTCCGCCCCCCTAGGCTCCTACGAGCAGTACTTC.

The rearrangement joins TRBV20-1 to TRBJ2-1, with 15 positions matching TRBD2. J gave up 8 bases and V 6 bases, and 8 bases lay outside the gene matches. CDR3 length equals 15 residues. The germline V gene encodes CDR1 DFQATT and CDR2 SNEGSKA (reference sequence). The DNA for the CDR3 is TGCAGTGCCCAACCCGGGACTAGCGGGAGGTATGAGCAGTTCTTC. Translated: CSAQPGTSGRYEQFF.

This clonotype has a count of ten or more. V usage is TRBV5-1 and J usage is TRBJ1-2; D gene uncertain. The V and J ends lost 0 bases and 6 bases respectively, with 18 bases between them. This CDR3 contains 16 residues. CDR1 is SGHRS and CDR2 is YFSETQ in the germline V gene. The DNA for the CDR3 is TGCGCCAGCAGCTTGGAAATTGGGGTCCAATTGGATGGCTACACCTTC. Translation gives CASSLEIGVQLDGYTF.

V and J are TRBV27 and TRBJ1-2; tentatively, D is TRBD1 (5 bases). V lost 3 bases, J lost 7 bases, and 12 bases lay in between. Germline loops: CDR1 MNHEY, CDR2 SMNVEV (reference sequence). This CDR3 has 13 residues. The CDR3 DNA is TGTGCCAGCAGTTTGGGAGGGGTTGGTGGCTACACCTTC. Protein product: CASSLGGVGGYTF.

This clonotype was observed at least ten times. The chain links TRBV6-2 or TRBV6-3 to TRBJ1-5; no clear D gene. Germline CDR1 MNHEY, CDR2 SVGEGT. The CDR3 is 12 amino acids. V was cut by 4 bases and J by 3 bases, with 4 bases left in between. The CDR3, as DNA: TGTGCCAGCAGTTCGCTCAATCAGCCCCAGCATTTT. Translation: CASSSLNQPQHF.

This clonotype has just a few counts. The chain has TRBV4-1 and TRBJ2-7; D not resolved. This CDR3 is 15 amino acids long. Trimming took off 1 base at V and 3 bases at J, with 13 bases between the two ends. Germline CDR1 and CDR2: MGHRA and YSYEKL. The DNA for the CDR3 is TGCGCCAGCAGCCAAGTTGGCCGCGCTGACTACGAGCAGTACTTC. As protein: CASSQVGRADYEQYF.

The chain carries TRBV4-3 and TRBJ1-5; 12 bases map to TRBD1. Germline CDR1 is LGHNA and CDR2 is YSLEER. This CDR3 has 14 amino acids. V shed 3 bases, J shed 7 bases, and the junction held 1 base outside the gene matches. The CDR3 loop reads CASSHGTGGQPQHF. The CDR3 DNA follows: TGCGCCAGCAGCCACGGGACAGGGGGCCAGCCCCAGCATTTT.

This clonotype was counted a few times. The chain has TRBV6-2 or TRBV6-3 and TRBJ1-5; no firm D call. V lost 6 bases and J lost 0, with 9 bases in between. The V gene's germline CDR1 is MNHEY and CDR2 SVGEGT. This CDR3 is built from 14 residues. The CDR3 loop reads CASRIDNSNQPQHF. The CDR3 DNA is TGTGCCAGCAGAATCGACAATAGCAATCAGCCCCAGCATTTT.

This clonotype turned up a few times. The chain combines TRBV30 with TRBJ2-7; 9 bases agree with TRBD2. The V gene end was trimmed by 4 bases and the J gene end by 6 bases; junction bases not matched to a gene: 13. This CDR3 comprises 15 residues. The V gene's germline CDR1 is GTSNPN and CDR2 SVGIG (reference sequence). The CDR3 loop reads CAWKRPGLATVEQYF. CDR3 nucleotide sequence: TGTGCCTGGAAACGCCCGGGACTAGCTACGGTCGAGCAGTACTTC.

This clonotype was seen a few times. CDR3 residues: CASSPTALDLSSYEQYF. The CDR3 DNA follows: TGCGCCAGCAGCCCCACGGCCCTGGATTTGTCCTCCTACGAGCAGTACTTC. V gene TRBV5-1 combines with J gene TRBJ2-7, with no clear D. The length of the CDR3 is 17 residues. The V gene's germline CDR1 is SGHRS and CDR2 YFSETQ. Trimming took off 4 bases at V and 0 bases at J, with 20 bases between the two ends. Using reference TRBV5-1 and TRBJ2-7 for the parts outside the CDR3, the full variable domain is KAGVTQTPRYLIKTRGQQVTLSCSPISGHRSVSWYQQTPGQGLQFLFEYFSETQRNKGNFPGRFSGRQFSNSRSEMNVSTLELGDSALYLCASSPTALDLSSYEQYFGPGTRLTVT.

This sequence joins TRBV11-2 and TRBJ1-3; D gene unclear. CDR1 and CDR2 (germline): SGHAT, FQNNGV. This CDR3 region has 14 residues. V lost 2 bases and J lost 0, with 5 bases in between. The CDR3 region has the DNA TGTGCCAGCAGCTTATCAGCCTCTGGAAACACCATATATTTT. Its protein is CASSLSASGNTIYF.

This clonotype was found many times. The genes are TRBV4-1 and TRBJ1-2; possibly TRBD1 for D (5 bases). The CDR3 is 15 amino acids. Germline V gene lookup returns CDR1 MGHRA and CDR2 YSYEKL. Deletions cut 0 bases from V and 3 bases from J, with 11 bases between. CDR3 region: CASSQEPREDYGYTF. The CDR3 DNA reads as TGCGCCAGCAGCCAAGAGCCCAGGGAGGACTATGGCTACACCTTC.

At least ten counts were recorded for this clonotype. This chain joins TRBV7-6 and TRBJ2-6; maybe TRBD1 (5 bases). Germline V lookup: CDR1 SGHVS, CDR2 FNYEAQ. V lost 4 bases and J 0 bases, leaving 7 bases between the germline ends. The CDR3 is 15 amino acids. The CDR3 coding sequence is TGTGCCAGCAGCTCCAGGGTCTCTGGGGCCAACGTCCTGACTTTC. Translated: CASSSRVSGANVLTF.